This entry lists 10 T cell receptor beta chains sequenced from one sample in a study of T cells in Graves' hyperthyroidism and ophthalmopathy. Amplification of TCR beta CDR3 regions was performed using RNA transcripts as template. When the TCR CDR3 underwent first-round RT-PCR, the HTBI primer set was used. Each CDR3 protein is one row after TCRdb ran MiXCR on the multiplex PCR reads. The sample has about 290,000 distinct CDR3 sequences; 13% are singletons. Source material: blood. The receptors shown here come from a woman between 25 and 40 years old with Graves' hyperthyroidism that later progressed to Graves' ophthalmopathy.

The CDR3 bases are TGTGCCAGCAGCCCACGGACTGCGACCAACTACGAGCAGTACTTC. Its protein is CASSPRTATNYEQYF. The V and J genes are TRBV7-2 and TRBJ2-7, with a possible D match to TRBD2 (5 bases). CDR3 length equals 15 residues. V gave up 5 bases and J gave up 3 bases, with 17 bases separating them. Germline V gene lookup returns CDR1 SGHTA and CDR2 FQGNSA.

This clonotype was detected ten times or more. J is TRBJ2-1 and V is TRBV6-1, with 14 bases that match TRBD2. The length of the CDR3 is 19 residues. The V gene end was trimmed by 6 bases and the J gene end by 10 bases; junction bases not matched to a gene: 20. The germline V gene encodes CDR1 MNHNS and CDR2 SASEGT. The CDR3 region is CASRVRPGLAGESSGEQFF. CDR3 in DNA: TGTGCCAGCAGGGTGCGACCGGGACTAGCGGGAGAATCGTCTGGAGAGCAGTTCTTC.

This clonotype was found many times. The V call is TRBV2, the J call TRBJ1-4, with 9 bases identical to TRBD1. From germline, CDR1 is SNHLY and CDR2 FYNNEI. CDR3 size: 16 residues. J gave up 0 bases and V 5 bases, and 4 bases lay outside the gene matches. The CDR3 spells CASSLNRGPTNEKLFF. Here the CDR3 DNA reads TGTGCCAGCAGTCTAAACAGGGGGCCAACTAATGAAAAACTGTTTTTT.

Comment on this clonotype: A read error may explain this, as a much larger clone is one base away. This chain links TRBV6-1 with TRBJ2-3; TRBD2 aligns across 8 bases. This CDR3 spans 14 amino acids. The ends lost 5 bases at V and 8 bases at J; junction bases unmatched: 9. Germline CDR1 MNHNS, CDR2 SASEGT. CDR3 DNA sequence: TGTGCCAGCAGTAGCGGGAGACTCTCAGGTACGCAGTATTTT. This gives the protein CASSSGRLSGTQYF.

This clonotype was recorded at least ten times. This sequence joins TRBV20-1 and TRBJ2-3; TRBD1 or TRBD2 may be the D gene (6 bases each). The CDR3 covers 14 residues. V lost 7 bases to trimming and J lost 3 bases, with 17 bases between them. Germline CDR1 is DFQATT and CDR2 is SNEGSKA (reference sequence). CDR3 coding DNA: TGCAGTGTCGATGAGGGGGGTAGGACAGATACGCAGTATTTT. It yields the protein CSVDEGGRTDTQYF.

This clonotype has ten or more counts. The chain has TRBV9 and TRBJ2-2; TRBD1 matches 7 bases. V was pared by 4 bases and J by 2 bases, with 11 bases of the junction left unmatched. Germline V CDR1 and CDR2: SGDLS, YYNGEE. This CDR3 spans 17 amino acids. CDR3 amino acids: CASSHNKRDRNTGELFF. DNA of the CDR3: TGTGCCAGCAGCCATAACAAAAGGGACAGAAACACCGGGGAGCTGTTTTTT.

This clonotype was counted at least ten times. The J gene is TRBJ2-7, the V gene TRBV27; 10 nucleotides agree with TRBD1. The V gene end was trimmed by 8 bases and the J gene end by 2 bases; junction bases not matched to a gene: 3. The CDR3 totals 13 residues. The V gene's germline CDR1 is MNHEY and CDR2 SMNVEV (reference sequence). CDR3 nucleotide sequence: TGTGCCAGCGGGGGACAGGGGCCCTACGAGCAGTACTTC. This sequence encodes CASGGQGPYEQYF.

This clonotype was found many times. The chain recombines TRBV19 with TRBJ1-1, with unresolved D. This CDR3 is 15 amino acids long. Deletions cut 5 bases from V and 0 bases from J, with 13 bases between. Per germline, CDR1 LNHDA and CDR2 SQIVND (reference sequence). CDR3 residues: CASSPPGRMNTEAFF. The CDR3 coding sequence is TGTGCCAGTAGTCCTCCCGGACGGATGAACACTGAAGCTTTCTTT.

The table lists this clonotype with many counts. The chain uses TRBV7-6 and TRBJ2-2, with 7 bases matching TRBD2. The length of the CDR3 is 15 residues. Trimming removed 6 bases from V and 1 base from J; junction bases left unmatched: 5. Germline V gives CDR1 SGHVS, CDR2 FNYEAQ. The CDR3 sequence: CASSPERENTGELFF. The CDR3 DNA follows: TGTGCCAGCAGTCCCGAGCGGGAGAACACCGGGGAGCTGTTTTTT. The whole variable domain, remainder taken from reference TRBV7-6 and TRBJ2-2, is GAGVSQSPRYKVTKRGQDVALRCDPISGHVSLYWYRQALGQGPEFLTYFNYEAQQDKSGLPNDRFSAERPEGSISTLTIQRTEQRDSAMYRCASSPERENTGELFFGEGSRLTVL.

The CDR3 here is CASSATGGMNYGYTF. The CDR3 DNA sequence: TGTGCCAGCAGCGCGACAGGGGGTATGAACTATGGCTACACCTTC. V gene TRBV9 combines with J gene TRBJ1-2; 9 bases are a match to TRBD1. CDR1 is SGDLS, CDR2 YYNGEE, per germline. The CDR3 is 15 amino acids. With V trimmed by 3 bases and J by 2 bases, 5 bases remained unmatched.